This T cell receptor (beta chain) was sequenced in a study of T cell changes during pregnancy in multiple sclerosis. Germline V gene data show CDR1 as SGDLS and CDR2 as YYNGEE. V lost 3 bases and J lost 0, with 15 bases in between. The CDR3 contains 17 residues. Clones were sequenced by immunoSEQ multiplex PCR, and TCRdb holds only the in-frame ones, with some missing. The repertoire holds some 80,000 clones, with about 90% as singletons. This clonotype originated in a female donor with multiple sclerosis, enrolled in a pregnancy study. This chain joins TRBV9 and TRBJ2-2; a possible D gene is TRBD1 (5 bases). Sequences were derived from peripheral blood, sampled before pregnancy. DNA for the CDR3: TGTGCCAGCAGCGCCCGACGACAGATTCCGAACACCGGGGAGCTGTTTTTT. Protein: CASSARRQIPNTGELFF.